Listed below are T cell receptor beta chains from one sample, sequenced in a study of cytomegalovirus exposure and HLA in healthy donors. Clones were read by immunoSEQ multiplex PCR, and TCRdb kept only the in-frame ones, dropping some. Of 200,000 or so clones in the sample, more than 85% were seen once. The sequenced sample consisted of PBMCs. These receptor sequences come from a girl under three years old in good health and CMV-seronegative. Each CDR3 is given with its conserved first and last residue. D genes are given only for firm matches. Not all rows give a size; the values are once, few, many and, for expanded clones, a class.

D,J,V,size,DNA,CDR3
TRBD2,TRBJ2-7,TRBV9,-,TGTGCCAGCAGCGTAGAGGGGACTAGCGGGAAAGGCGAGCAGTACTTC,CASSVEGTSGKGEQYF
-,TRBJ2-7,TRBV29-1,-,TGCAGCGTTGACGTCCGGGGACACCGGGGTTCCTACGAGCAGTACTTC,CSVDVRGHRGSYEQYF
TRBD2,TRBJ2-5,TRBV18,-,TGTGCCAGCTCACCTCTTAGCGGGCCTCAAGAGACCCAGTACTTC,CASSPLSGPQETQYF
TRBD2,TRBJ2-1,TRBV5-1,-,TGCGCCAGCAGCCTTAGCGGGGGCTCCTACAATGAGCAGTTCTTC,CASSLSGGSYNEQFF
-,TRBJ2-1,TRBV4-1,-,TGCGCCAGCAGCCACCTGGAGGATGAGCAGTTCTTC,CASSHLEDEQFF
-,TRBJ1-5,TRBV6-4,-,TGTGCCAGCAGTGACCCCCCACAGGGCAATCAGCCCCAGCATTTT,CASSDPPQGNQPQHF
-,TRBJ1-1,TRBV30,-,TGTGCCTGGAGTGCCGGGGGGCAGAACACTGAAGCTTTCTTT,CAWSAGGQNTEAFF
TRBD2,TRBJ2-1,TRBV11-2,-,TGTGCCAGCAGCTTAGTGCGGGGGAAGTACAATGAGCAGTTCTTC,CASSLVRGKYNEQFF
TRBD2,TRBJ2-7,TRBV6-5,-,TGTGCCAGCAGCTCCACTAGCGGGGCGTCCTACGAGCAGTACTTC,CASSSTSGASYEQYF
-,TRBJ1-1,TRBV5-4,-,TGTGCCAGCAGCTTGTTGCCCCGACAGGATGGGAACACTGAAGCTTTCTTT,CASSLLPRQDGNTEAFF
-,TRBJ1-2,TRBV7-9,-,TGTGCCAGCAGCGGGACAAATAACTATGGCTACACCTTC,CASSGTNNYGYTF
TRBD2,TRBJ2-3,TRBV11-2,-,TGTGCCAGCAGCCCAGGGACTAGCGGGCGATTCACAGATACGCAGTATTTT,CASSPGTSGRFTDTQYF
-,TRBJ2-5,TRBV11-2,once,TGTGCCAGCAGCTTAGCCCAAAAAGAGACCCAGTACTTC,CASSLAQKETQYF
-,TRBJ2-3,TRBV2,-,TGTGCCAGCAGTGGAGGGAAGAGGACAGATACGCAGTATTTT,CASSGGKRTDTQYF
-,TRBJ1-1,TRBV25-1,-,TGTGCCAGCAGTGAATATTCTATAAGGACAATGAACACTGAAGCTTTCTTT,CASSEYSIRTMNTEAFF
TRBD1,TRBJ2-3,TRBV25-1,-,TGTGCCAGCAGAGAATGGGACAGGGCGAATACGCAGTATTTT,CASREWDRANTQYF
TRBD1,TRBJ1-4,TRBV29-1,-,TGCAGCGCAACTCTGACAGGGCATAATGAAAAACTGTTTTTT,CSATLTGHNEKLFF
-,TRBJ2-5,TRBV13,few,TGTGCCAGCAGCTTCGCCATAACAGGGCCCCAAGAGACCCAGTACTTC,CASSFAITGPQETQYF
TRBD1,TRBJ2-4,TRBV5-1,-,TGCGCCGCCTACAGGGGAAGTTTGGCCAAAAACATTCAGTACTTC,CAAYRGSLAKNIQYF
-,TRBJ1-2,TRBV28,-,TGTGCCAGCAGCCATAGCGGGCTGAACTATGGCTACACCTTC,CASSHSGLNYGYTF
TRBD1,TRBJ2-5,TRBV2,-,TGTGCCAGCAGCGAAGACAGGGGGTTAGAGACCCAGTACTTC,CASSEDRGLETQYF
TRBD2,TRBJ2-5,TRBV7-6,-,TGTGCCAGCAGCAGACTAGCGGTGTACCAAGAGACCCAGTACTTC,CASSRLAVYQETQYF
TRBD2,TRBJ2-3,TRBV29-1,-,TGCAGCGTTGCTGGGACTAGCGCCAGGAGCACAGATACGCAGTATTTT,CSVAGTSARSTDTQYF
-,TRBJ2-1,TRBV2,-,TGTGCCAGCCCACCCCCAACTAGTCTTCCATCGTCCCGAGTCAATGAGCAGTTCTTC,CASPPPTSLPSSRVNEQFF
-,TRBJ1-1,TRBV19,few,TGTGCCAGTAGTATAGTTTACGGGGGGACTGAAGCTTTCTTT,CASSIVYGGTEAFF
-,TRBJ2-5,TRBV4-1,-,TGCGCCAGCAGCCAACAGGTAGGGGCCCAGTACTTC,CASSQQVGAQYF
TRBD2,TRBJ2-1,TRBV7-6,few,TGTGCCAGCAGCTTACTAAAATTGTGGGAGGGTGAGCAGTTCTTC,CASSLLKLWEGEQFF
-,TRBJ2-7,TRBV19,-,TGTGCCAGTAGTACCCCAGGACAGATCTACGAGCAGTACTTC,CASSTPGQIYEQYF
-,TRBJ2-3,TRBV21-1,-,TGTGCCAGCAGCAATAAGCGCAGACGTAGCACAGATACGCAGTATTTT,CASSNKRRRSTDTQYF
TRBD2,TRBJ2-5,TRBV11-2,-,TGTGCCAGCAGCCTATCCCGGACTAGCTGGCAAGAGACCCAGTACTTC,CASSLSRTSWQETQYF
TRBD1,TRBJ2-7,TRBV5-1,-,TGCGCCAGCAGCAACGGACAGGGTTCCGGCGAGCAGTACTTC,CASSNGQGSGEQYF
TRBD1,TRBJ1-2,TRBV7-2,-,TGTGCCAGCAGCTTAGGACAGGGGGCCAACTATGGCTACACCTTC,CASSLGQGANYGYTF
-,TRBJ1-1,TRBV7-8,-,TGTGCCAGCAGCTTAGGGCAGGCGCTCGCATTGAACACTGAAGCTTTCTTT,CASSLGQALALNTEAFF
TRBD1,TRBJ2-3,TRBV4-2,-,TGTGCCAGCAGCCAAGAGGGACAGCTCACAGATACGCAGTATTTT,CASSQEGQLTDTQYF
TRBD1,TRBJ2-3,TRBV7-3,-,TGTGCCAGCAGCTCGGGACAGGGGCTAGGGACAGATACGCAGTATTTT,CASSSGQGLGTDTQYF
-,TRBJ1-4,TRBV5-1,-,TGCGCCAGCAGCCCGGGGGGGACTAATGAAAAACTGTTTTTT,CASSPGGTNEKLFF
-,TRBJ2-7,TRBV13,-,TGTGCCAGCAGCTTAGGACAGGGTTCCTTCTACGAGCAGTACTTC,CASSLGQGSFYEQYF
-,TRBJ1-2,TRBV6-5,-,TGTGCCAGCAGGGGGCTGGGGCGTAAATTCCATGGCTACACCTTC,CASRGLGRKFHGYTF
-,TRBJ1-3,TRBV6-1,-,TGTGCCAGCAGTGAGCTACAGGGAAACACCATATATTTT,CASSELQGNTIYF
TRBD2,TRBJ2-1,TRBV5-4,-,TGTGCCAGCAGCCCTCTAGCGGGGACCTACAATGAGCAGTTCTTC,CASSPLAGTYNEQFF
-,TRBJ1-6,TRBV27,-,TGTGCCAGCAGTCAAAGTCCCGGGATTCACCTTTCACCCCTCCACTTT,CASSQSPGIHLSPLHF
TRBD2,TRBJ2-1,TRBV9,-,TGTGCCAGCAGGAGGACTAGCGGGGGCCACAATGAGCAGTTCTTC,CASRRTSGGHNEQFF
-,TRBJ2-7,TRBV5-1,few,TGCGCCAGAATTCACAGGGACTACGAGCAGTACTTC,CARIHRDYEQYF
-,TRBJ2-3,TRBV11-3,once,TGTGCCAGCAGCTTTAGCGGATCCGGCACAGATACGCAGTATTTT,CASSFSGSGTDTQYF
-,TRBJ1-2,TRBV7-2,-,TGTGCCAGCAGCTTAGCGGGGACTGTTAACTATGGCTACACCTTC,CASSLAGTVNYGYTF
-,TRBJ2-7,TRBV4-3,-,TGCGCCAGCAGCCAACAGGTCATAGGCGAGCAGTACTTC,CASSQQVIGEQYF
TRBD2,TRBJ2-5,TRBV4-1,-,TGCGCCAGCAGCCAACAGGGACTAGGGCAAGAGACCCAGTACTTC,CASSQQGLGQETQYF
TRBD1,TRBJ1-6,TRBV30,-,TGTGCCTGGAGTCTGACAGGGGAAAATTCACCCCTCCACTTT,CAWSLTGENSPLHF
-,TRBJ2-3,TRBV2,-,TGTGCCAGATCGACAGGACCAGATACGCAGTATTTT,CARSTGPDTQYF
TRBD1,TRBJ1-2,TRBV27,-,TGTGCCAGCAGTTTATCGGGGACAGGGGGTGGCTACACCTTC,CASSLSGTGGGYTF
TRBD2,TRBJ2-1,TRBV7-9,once,TGTTCCAGCAGTTACCACCGGGGGGGGCCCCACAATGAGCAGTTCTTC,CSSSYHRGGPHNEQFF
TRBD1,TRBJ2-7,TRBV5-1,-,TGCGCCAGCAGCCACGGGACAGGGGGCCTGAACGAGCAGTACTTC,CASSHGTGGLNEQYF
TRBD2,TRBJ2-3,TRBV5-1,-,TGCGCCAGCAGCTTCAGTCTAGCGGCAGATACGCAGTATTTT,CASSFSLAADTQYF
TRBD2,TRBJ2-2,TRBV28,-,TGTGCCAGCAGCCATCCGGGACTAGGTAGAGGAAGAACCGGGGAGCTGTTTTTT,CASSHPGLGRGRTGELFF